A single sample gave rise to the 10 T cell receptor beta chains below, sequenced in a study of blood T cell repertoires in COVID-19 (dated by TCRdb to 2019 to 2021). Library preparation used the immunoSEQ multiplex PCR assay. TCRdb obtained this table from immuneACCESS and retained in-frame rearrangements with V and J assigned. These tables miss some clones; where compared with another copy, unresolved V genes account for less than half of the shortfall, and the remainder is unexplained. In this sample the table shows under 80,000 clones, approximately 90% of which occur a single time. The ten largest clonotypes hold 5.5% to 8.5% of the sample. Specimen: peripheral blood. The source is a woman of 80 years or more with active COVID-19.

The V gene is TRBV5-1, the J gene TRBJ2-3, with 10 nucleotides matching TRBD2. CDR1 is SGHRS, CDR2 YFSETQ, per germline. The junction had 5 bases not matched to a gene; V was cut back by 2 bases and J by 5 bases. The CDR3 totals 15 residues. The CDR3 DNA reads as TGCGCCAGCAGCTTCAGCGGGAGGGCGGAAGATACGCAGTATTTT. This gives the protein CASSFSGRAEDTQYF. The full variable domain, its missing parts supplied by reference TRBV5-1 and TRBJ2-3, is KAGVTQTPRYLIKTRGQQVTLSCSPISGHRSVSWYQQTPGQGLQFLFEYFSETQRNKGNFPGRFSGRQFSNSRSEMNVSTLELGDSALYLCASSFSGRAEDTQYFGPGTRLTVL.

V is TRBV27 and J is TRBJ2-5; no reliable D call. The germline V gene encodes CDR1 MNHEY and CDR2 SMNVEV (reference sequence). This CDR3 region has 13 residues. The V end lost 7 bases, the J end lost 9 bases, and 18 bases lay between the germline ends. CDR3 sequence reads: CASTPGGGEAQYF. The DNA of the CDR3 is TGTGCCAGCACCCCGGGTGGCGGCGAGGCCCAGTACTTC.

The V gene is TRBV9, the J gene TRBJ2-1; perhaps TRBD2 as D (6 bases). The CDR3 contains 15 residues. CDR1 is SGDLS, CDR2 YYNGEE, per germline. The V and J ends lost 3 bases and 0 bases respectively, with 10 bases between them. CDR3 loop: CASSGGINSYNEQFF. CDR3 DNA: TGTGCCAGCAGCGGCGGGATCAACTCCTACAATGAGCAGTTCTTC.

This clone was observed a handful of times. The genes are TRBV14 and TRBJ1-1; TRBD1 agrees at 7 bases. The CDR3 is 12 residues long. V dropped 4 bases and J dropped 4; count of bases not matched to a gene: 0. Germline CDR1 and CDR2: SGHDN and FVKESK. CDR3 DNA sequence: TGTGCCAGCAGCCGGGACAGCACTGAAGCTTTCTTT. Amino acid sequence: CASSRDSTEAFF.

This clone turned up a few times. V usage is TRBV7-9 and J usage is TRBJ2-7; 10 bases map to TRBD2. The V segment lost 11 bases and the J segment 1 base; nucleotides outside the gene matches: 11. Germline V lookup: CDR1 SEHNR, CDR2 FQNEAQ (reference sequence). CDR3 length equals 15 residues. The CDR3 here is CAVWRLAGDSYEQYF. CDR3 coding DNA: TGTGCCGTATGGAGGCTAGCGGGAGATTCCTACGAGCAGTACTTC.

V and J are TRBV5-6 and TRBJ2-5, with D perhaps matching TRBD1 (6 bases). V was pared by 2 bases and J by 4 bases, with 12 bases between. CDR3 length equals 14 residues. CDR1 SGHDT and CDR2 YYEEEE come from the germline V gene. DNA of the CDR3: TGTGCCAGCAGCTTTACAGGGTTTGGAGAGACCCAGTACTTC. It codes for CASSFTGFGETQYF.

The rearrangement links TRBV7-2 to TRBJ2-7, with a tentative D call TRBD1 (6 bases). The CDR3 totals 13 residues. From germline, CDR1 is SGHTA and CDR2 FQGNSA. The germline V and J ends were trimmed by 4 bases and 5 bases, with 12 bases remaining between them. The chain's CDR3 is CASSSDRAHEQYF. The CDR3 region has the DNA TGTGCCAGCAGCTCGGACAGAGCCCACGAGCAGTACTTC.

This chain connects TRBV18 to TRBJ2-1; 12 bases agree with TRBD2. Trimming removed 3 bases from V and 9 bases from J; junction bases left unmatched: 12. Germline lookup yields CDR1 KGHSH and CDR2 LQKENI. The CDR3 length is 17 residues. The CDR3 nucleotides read TGTGCCAGCTCACCTTTCATGACCCTACTAGCGGGAGGTGAGCAGTTCTTC. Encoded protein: CASSPFMTLLAGGEQFF.

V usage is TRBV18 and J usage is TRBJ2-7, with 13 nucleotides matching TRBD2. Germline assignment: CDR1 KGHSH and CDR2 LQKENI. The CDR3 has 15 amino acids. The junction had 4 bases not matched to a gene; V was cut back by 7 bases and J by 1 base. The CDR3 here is CASLRTSGSSYEQYF. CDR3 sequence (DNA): TGTGCCAGCTTAAGGACTAGCGGGAGTTCCTACGAGCAGTACTTC.

CDR3 region: CASSVTSGLLSGELFF. CDR3 coding DNA: TGTGCCAGTAGTGTTACTAGCGGTCTCCTATCCGGGGAGCTGTTTTTT. V gene TRBV19 combines with J gene TRBJ2-2; 8 bases are shared with TRBD2. CDR3 size: 16 residues. J lost 6 bases, V lost 5 bases, and 11 bases had no gene match. Germline V CDR1 and CDR2: LNHDA, SQIVND (reference sequence).